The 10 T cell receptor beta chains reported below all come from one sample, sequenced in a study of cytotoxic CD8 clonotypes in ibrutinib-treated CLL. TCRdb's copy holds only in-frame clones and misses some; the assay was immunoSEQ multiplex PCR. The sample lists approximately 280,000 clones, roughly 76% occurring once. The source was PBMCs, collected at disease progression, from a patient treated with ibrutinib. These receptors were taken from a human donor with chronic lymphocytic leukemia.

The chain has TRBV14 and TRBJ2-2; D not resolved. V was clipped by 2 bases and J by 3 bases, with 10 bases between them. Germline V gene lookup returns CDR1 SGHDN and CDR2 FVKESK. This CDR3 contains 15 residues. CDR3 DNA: TGTGCCAGCAGCCAAACAAGGTGGGACACCGGGGAGCTGTTTTTT. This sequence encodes CASSQTRWDTGELFF.

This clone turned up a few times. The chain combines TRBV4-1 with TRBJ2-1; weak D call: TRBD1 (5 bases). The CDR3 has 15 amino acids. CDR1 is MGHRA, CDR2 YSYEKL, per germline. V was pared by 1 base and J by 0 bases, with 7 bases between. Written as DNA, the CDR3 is TGCGCCAGCAGCCAAGCGACAGCCTCCTACAATGAGCAGTTCTTC. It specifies CASSQATASYNEQFF.

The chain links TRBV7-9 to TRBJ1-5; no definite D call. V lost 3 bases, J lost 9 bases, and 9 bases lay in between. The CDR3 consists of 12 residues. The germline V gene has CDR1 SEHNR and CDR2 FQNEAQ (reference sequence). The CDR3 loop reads CASSFERLPQHF. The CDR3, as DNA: TGTGCCAGCAGCTTCGAAAGGCTGCCCCAGCATTTT. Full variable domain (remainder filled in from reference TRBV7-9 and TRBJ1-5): DTGVSQNPRHKITKRGQNVTFRCDPISEHNRLYWYRQTLGQGPEFLTYFQNEAQLEKSRLLSDRFSAERPKGSFSTLEIQRTEQGDSAMYLCASSFERLPQHFGDGTRLSIL.

CDR3 bases: TGTGCCAGCAGCCACACAGGGGTGGGGGCCTATGGCTACACCTTC. As protein: CASSHTGVGAYGYTF. The rearrangement uses TRBV7-8 and TRBJ1-2, with TRBD1 matching over 7 bases. Losses at the gene ends were 5 bases for V and 4 bases for J; bases not matched to a gene: 10. Germline CDR1 is SGHVS and CDR2 is FQNEAQ. The CDR3 totals 15 residues.

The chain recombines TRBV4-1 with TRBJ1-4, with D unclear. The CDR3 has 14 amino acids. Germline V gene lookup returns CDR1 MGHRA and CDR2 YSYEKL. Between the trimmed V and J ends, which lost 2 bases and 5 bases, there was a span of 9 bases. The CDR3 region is CASSQFQENEKLFF. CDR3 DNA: TGCGCCAGCAGCCAATTTCAGGAGAATGAAAAACTGTTTTTT.

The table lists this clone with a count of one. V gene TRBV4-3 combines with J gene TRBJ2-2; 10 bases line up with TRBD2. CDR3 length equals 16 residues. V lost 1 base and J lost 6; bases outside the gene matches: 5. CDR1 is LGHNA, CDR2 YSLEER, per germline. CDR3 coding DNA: TGCGCCAGCAGCCAAGCCCTAGCGGGAGTACCCGGGGAGCTGTTTTTT. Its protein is CASSQALAGVPGELFF.

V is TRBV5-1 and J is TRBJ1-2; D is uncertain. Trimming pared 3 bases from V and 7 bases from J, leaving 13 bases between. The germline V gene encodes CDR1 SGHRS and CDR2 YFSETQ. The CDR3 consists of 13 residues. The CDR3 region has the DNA TGCGCCAGCAGCTCGGGCGTCCGGGGTGGCTACACCTTC. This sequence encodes CASSSGVRGGYTF.

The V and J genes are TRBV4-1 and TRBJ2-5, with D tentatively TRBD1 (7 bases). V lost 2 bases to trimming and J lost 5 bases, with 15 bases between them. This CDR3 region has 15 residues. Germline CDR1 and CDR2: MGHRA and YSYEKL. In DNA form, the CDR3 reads TGCGCCAGCAGCCAAACTCAGGGGGGCGGGGAGACCCAGTACTTC. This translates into CASSQTQGGGETQYF.

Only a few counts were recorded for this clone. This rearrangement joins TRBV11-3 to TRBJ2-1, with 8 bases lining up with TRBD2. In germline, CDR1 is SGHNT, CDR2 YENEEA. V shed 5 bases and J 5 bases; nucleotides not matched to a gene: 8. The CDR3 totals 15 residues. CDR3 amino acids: CASSPNGLAHNEQFF. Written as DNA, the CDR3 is TGTGCCAGCAGCCCTAACGGACTAGCCCACAATGAGCAGTTCTTC.

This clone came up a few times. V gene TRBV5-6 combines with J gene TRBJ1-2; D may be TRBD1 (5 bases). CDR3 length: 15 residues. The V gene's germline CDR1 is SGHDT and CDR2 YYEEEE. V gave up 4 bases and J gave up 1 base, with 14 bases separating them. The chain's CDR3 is CASSDHGTYNYGYTF. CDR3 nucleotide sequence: TGTGCCAGCAGCGATCACGGGACTTATAACTATGGCTACACCTTC.